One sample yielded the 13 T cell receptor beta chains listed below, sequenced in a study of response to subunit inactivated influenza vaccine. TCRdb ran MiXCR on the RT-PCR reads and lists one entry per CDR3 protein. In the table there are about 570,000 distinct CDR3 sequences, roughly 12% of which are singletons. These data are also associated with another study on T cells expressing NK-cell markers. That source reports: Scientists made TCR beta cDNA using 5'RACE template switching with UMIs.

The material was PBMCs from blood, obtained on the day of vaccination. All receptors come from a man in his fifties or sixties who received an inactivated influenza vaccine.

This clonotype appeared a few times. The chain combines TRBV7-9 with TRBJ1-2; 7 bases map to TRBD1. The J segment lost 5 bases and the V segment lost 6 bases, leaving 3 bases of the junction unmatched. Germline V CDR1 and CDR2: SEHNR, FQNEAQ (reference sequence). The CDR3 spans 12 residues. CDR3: CASRSTGYGYTF. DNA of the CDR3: TGTGCCAGCAGGTCGACAGGGTATGGCTACACCTTC.

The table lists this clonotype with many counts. Here the CDR3 DNA reads TGTGCCAGCAGCTTAGGAGATCCGCACTATGGCTACACCTTC. It is translated as CASSLGDPHYGYTF. The V and J genes are TRBV7-9 and TRBJ1-2; no definite D call. The germline V and J ends were trimmed by 1 base and 3 bases, with 9 bases remaining between them. Germline CDR1 reads SEHNR; CDR2 reads FQNEAQ (reference sequence). This CDR3 has 14 residues.

CDR3 coding DNA: TGTGCCAGCAGCGTAGATATTAGCGGGAGTTTCGGCAGCACAGATACGCAGTATTTT. Encoded protein: CASSVDISGSFGSTDTQYF. The V call is TRBV9, the J call TRBJ2-3, with 9 bases lining up with TRBD2. The germline CDR1 and CDR2 sequences are SGDLS and YYNGEE. Trimming removed 0 bases from V and 0 bases from J; junction bases left unmatched: 11. This CDR3 has 19 residues.

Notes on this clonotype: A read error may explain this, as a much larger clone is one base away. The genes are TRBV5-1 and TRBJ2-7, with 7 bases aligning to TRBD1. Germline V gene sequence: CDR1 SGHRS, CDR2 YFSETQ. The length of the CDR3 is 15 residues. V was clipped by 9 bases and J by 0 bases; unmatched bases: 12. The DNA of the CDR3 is TGCGCCATCAGACCTTCCAGGGGGAGCTCCTACGAGCAGTACTTC. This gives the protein CAIRPSRGSSYEQYF.

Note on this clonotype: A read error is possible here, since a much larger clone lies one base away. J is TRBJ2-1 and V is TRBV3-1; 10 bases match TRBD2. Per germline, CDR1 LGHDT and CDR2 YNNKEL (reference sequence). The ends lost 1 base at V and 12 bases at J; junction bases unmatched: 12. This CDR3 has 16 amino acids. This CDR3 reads CASSQVRTSGLGVQFF. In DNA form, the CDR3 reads TGTGCCAGCAGCCAAGTCCGGACTAGCGGCTTAGGTGTGCAGTTCTTC.

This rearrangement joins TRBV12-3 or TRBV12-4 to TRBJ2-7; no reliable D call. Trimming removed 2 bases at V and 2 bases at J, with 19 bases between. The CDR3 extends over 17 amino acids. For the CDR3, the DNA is TGTGCCAGCAGTTTAATAGGCGACGGAGACTCAGCCTACGAGCAGTACTTC. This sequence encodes CASSLIGDGDSAYEQYF.

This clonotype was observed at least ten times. This CDR3 reads CASSLGVLAKNIQYF. Here the CDR3 DNA reads TGTGCCAGCTCCCTCGGGGTTCTAGCCAAAAACATTCAGTACTTC. The rearrangement uses TRBV12-3 or TRBV12-4 and TRBJ2-4, with D possibly matching TRBD2 (5 bases). The CDR3 is made up of 15 amino acids. V lost 8 bases to trimming and J lost 0 bases, with 14 bases between them.

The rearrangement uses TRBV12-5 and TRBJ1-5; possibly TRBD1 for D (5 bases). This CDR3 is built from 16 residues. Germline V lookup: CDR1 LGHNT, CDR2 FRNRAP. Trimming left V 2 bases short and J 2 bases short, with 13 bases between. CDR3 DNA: TGTGCTAGTGGTTTGAGACAGAACCTATGCAATCAGCCCCAGCATTTT. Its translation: CASGLRQNLCNQPQHF.

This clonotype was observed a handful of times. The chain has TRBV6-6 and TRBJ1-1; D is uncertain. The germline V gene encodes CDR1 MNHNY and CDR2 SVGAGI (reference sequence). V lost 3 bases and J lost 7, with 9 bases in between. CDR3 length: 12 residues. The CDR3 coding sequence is TGTGCCAGCAGTTATAAGAGAGATGAAGCTTTCTTT. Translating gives CASSYKRDEAFF.

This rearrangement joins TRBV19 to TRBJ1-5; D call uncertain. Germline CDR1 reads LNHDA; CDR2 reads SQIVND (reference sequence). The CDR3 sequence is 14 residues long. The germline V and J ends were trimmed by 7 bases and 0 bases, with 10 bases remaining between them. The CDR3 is CASNSGASNQPQHF. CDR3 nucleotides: TGTGCCAGTAATTCCGGAGCTAGCAATCAGCCCCAGCATTTT.

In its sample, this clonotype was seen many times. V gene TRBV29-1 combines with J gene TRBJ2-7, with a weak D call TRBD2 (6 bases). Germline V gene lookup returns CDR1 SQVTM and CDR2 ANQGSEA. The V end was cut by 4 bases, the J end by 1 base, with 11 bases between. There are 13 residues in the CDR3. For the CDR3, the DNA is TGCAGCGTTGGGGGACTCCTGTCCTACGAGCAGTACTTC. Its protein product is CSVGGLLSYEQYF.

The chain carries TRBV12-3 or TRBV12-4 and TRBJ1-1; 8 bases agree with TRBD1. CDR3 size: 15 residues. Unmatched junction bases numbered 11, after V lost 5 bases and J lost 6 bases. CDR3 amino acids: CASSPRTGFGSEAFF. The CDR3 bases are TGTGCCAGCAGTCCTCGGACAGGGTTTGGTTCTGAAGCTTTCTTT.

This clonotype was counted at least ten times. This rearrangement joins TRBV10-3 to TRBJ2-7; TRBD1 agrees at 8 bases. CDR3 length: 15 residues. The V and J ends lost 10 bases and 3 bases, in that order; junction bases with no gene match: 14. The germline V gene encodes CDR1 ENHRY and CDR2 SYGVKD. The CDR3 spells CATYPGTGGHYEQYF. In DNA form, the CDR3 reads TGTGCCACGTACCCTGGGACAGGAGGACACTACGAGCAGTACTTC.